This T cell receptor (beta chain) emerged from a study of T cells in Graves' hyperthyroidism and ophthalmopathy. The TCR beta CDR3 regions underwent amplification using RNA transcripts as the source. The HTBI set primed first-round TCR CDR3 RT-PCR. TCRdb reanalysed the multiplex PCR reads using MiXCR and keeps one entry per CDR3 protein. In the table there are approximately 370,000 distinct CDR3 sequences, roughly 17% of which are singletons. At least ten counts were recorded for this clonotype. What it binds is unknown. V was clipped by 0 bases and J by 4 bases, with 9 bases between them. Germline V CDR1 and CDR2: MNHNS, SASEGT. The CDR3 contains 14 residues. Overall study results and limits: Most thyroid clonotypes that were expanded above 0.001 also turned up in blood.

Hyperthyroidism in the patients, aged 18 to 65, was newly diagnosed and under 2 months in duration. The sequence came from a woman aged 25-40 years with Graves' hyperthyroidism that later progressed to Graves' ophthalmopathy. Input material: blood. V is TRBV6-1 and J is TRBJ2-5; no firm D call. The CDR3 loop is CASSEASTPETQYF. The CDR3 DNA sequence: TGTGCCAGCAGTGAAGCGAGCACCCCAGAGACCCAGTACTTC.